This record concerns one T cell receptor (beta chain) sequence. Its specific antigen is unknown. No base quality values were provided; no much bigger clone lies one nucleotide off. CDR1 and CDR2 are drawn from the germline V gene: SGHRS, YFSETQ. Relative to germline, V is 9 bases shorter and J is 0 bases shorter, with 7 bases between their ends. From the cysteine through the phenylalanine, the CDR3 covers 12 amino acids. Just CDR3 DNA is preserved here, 36 bases in frame from base 1. This sample is drawn from a study of CD8 T cells in ankylosing spondylitis (dated by TCRdb to 2015 to 2018). Regarding the research as a whole: To find TCR variants linked to disease, the study profiled T cell receptor beta repertoires in ankylosing spondylitis patients and healthy donors. The full study cohort comprised about 25 ankylosing spondylitis patients and 110 or so healthy donors. Samples of peripheral blood were taken, and for ankylosing spondylitis patients, synovial fluid was collected as well. Beyond this particular receptor, the publication reports: Some of the motif variants had been reported before in the synovial fluid and blood of reactive arthritis patients, a finding that suggests common disease-initiation mechanisms. According to the report, matched synovial fluid samples from ankylosing spondylitis patients were significantly enriched for the disease-linked clones. A TCR beta motif of several highly homologous amino acid variants appeared characteristic of blood from ankylosing spondylitis patients. The disease-linked clones had a CD8+ phenotype and were found at relatively low frequencies in peripheral blood.

Sequencing was carried out with an Illumina HiSeq 2500. TCR beta libraries were prepared by quantitative 5'-RACE with molecular barcodes. The paper's processing steps were these. Disease-linked TCR variants were identified with a new computational method built on a probabilistic model of VDJ rearrangement. The raw public data were reprocessed by TCRdb itself: fastp quality trimming at Q25, MiXCR clonotype calling, in-frame beta chains only. Rows matching on CDR3 protein sequence are summarized as one entry with the most common DNA and genes. What appears here as the V and J calls and clone size reflects TCRdb's work, not the paper's. The table for this sample lists about 500,000 distinct CDR3 sequences; about 13% of them were counted only once. 6.8% of the sample is held by the ten biggest clonotypes.

The receptor was isolated from a male donor with ankylosing spondylitis. The specimen sequenced was blood, either unsorted or a sorted T cell fraction (not recorded which). This chain joins TRBV5-1 to TRBJ2-1, with the identity of the D gene unclear. The DNA is as follows: TGCGCCACCAAAAGCTCCTACAATGAGCAGTTCTTC. Translated, it reads CATKSSYNEQFF.